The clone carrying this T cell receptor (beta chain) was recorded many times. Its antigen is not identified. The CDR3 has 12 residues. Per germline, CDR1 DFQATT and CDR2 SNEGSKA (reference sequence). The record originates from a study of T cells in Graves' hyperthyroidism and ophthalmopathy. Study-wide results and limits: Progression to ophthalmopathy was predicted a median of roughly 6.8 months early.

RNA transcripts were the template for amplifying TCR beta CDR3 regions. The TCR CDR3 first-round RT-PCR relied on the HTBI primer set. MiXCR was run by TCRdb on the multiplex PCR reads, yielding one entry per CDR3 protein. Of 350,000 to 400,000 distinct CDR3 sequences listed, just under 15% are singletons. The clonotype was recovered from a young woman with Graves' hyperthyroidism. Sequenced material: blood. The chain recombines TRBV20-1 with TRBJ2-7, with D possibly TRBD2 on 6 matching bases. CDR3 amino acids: CTPGGGYREQYF. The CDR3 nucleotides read TGCACCCCTGGTGGGGGGTATCGCGAGCAGTACTTC.